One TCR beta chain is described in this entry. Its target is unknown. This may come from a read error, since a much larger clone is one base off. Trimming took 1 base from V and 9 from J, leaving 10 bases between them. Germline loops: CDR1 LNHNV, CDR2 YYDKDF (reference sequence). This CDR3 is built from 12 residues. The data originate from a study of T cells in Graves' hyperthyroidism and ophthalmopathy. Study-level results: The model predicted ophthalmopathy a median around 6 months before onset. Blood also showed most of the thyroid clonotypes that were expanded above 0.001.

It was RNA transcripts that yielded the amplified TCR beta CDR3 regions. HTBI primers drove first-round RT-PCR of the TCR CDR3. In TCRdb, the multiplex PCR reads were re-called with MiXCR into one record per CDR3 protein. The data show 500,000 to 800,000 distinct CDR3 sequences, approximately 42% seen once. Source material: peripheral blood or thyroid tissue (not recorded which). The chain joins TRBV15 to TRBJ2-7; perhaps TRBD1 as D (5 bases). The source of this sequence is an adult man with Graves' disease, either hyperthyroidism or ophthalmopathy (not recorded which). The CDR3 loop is CATSRGGQAQYF. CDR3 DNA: TGTGCCACCAGCAGAGGGGGCCAGGCGCAGTACTTC.